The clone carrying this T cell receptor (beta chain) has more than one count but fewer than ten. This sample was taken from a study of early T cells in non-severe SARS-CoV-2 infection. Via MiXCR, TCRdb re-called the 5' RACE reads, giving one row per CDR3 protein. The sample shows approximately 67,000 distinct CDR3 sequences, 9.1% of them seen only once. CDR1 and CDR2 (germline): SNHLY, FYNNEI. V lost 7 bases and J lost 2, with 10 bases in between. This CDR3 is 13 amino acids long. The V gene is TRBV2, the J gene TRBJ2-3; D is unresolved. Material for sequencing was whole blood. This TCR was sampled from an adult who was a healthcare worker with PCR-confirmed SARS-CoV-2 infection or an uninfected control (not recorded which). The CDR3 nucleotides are TGTGCCAGCACCAGGACGGCCACAGATACGCAGTATTTT. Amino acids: CASTRTATDTQYF.